One and the same sample provided the 7 T cell receptor beta chains below, sequenced in a study of T cell repertoires in cytomegalovirus infection. MiXCR, applied by TCRdb to the reads, yields one record per CDR3 protein. The sample has around 740,000 distinct CDR3 sequences, less than 40% seen once. Sequenced input: PBMCs. All receptors come from a human donor in good health (CMV status not recorded). Some clones in this sample may be carry-over from other donors' samples.

There are many counts of this clonotype. This chain connects TRBV7-8 to TRBJ2-3; 7 bases fit TRBD2. V lost 0 bases to trimming and J lost 3 bases; unmatched junction nucleotides: 6. This CDR3 has 16 residues. Germline values: CDR1 SGHVS, CDR2 FQNEAQ. In nucleotides, the CDR3 is TGTGCCAGCAGCTTAGCTGCGGGAGTGTTTACAGATACGCAGTATTTT. Amino acids: CASSLAAGVFTDTQYF.

On this clonotype: The final CDR3 position lacks the conserved phenylalanine or tryptophan, pointing to a likely read error. It is unclear where the CDR3 begins or ends on the DNA, so no DNA is shown, and the CDR3 is as TCRdb lists it. This chain links TRBV7-6 with TRBJ2-1. The CDR3 length is 11 residues, termini included. Germline lookup yields CDR1 SGHVS and CDR2 FNYEAQ. The CDR3 loop reads CASSPLNEQLL.

This clonotype was detected only a few times. The chain uses TRBV19 and TRBJ1-1; D ambiguous. Germline V gene data show CDR1 as LNHDA and CDR2 as SQIVND (reference sequence). The CDR3 length is 12 residues. V was pared by 7 bases and J by 5 bases, with 11 bases between. The CDR3 DNA reads TGTGCCAGTATGGGGTTAGGGACTGAAGCTTTCTTT. Translating gives CASMGLGTEAFF.

The chain uses TRBV6-1 and TRBJ2-1; possibly TRBD2 for D (7 bases). Looked up from germline, CDR1 is MNHNS and CDR2 is SASEGT. V lost 5 bases and J lost 6, with 17 bases in between. The CDR3 contains 15 residues. The CDR3 sequence: CASSYGGGPPNEQFF. The CDR3 region has the DNA TGTGCCAGCAGTTATGGGGGGGGGCCGCCCAATGAGCAGTTCTTC.

The chain couples TRBV7-8 to TRBJ2-2, with a weak D call TRBD2 (5 bases). The CDR3 consists of 14 residues. Germline values: CDR1 SGHVS, CDR2 FQNEAQ. Trimming removed 7 bases from V and 2 bases from J, with 11 bases in between. The CDR3: CASTPDYNTGELFF. DNA for the CDR3: TGTGCCAGCACGCCTGACTACAACACCGGGGAGCTGTTTTTT.

This clonotype was seen repeatedly, ten times or more. The chain is built from TRBV7-2 and TRBJ2-1; weak D call: TRBD2 (6 bases). The CDR3 has 15 amino acids. CDR1 and CDR2 (germline): SGHTA, FQGNSA. V was pared by 5 bases and J by 5 bases, with 16 bases between. The CDR3 nucleotides read TGTGCCAGCAGCACCTCAGCGGGCATTAACAATGAGCAGTTCTTC. Its protein is CASSTSAGINNEQFF.

This clonotype has only a few counts. The J gene is TRBJ2-7, the V gene TRBV7-9; D is undetermined. There are 12 residues in the CDR3. Trimming removed 2 bases at V and 5 bases at J, with 7 bases between. Germline CDR1 SEHNR, CDR2 FQNEAQ (reference sequence). CDR3 protein: CASSLSRNEQYF. For the CDR3, the DNA is TGTGCCAGCAGCTTAAGTCGAAACGAGCAGTACTTC.